This record covers a single T cell receptor (beta chain). Its specificity is unknown. A much more abundant neighbour one base away suggests this may be a read error. This is likely a read error, given that the CDR3 carries no conserved phenylalanine or tryptophan at its end. MiXCR, run by TCRdb on the 5' RACE reads, gives a single entry per CDR3 protein. The repertoire consists of some 21,000 distinct CDR3 sequences, with approximately 2.4% occurring once and the leading ten covering 30%. This specimen comes from a study of beta chain bispecific antibodies for T cell cancers. Study-level information: Surface TRBV12 (TRBV12-3) was on Jurkat, TRBV5-5 on HPB-ALL. Study-wide points: Normal T cells contributed less of the targeted TRBV signal than the leukemia cells did.

The length of the CDR3 is 15 residues. The V end lost 0 bases, the J end lost 1 base, and 5 bases lay between the germline ends. Germline V lookup: CDR1 SGHRS, CDR2 YFSETQ. Either OKT3 anti-CD3 antibody or CD3/CD28 beads expanded T cells from blood mononuclear cells over roughly 3 days. The material sequenced was healthy donor T cells cultured with leukemia cells. This chain uses TRBV5-1 with TRBJ2-6; D unresolved. This receptor was taken from a human donor in good health. Some clones in this sample may be carry-over from other donors' samples. The CDR3 sequence: CASSLGGSGANVLTC. The DNA for the CDR3 is TGCGCCAGCAGCTTGGGTGGGTCTGGGGCCAACGTCCTGACTTGC.